This entry lists 14 T cell receptor beta chains sequenced from one sample in a study of T cell responses to AZD1222 COVID-19 vaccine. This table comes from immunoSEQ multiplex PCR, and its TCRdb copy is limited to in-frame clones, with some not included. Counted here are over 130,000 clones, 80% to 95% occurring once; the ten biggest clones make up about 4%. The starting material was peripheral blood, obtained 28 days after the second AZD1222 dose. These TCRs come from an adult who received the AZD1222 COVID-19 vaccine.

The chain couples TRBV27 to TRBJ1-4; D may be TRBD1 (6 bases). CDR1 is MNHEY and CDR2 is SMNVEV in the germline V gene (reference sequence). The CDR3 sequence is 14 residues long. V was pared by 6 bases and J by 5 bases, with 13 bases between. The CDR3 loop is CASRLRRGNEKLFF. DNA of the CDR3: TGTGCCAGCAGACTTAGGAGGGGGAATGAAAAACTGTTTTTT.

The genes are TRBV5-1 and TRBJ2-1; D may be TRBD1 (6 bases). Germline V lookup: CDR1 SGHRS, CDR2 YFSETQ. The CDR3 contains 14 residues. V was trimmed by 6 bases and J by 2 bases, leaving 12 bases between them. CDR3 sequence (DNA): TGCGCCAGCAAAGTCCAGGGGCCCTACAATGAGCAGTTCTTC. It yields the protein CASKVQGPYNEQFF.

The V and J genes are TRBV5-8 and TRBJ1-2, with no clear D. V dropped 4 bases and J dropped 1 base, with 14 bases sitting between them. Germline lookup yields CDR1 SGHTS and CDR2 YDEGEE. The CDR3 length is 15 residues. CDR3 sequence: CASSDNGLRNYGYTF. The CDR3 DNA is TGTGCCAGCAGCGATAACGGACTGCGTAACTATGGCTACACCTTC.

The V and J genes are TRBV10-3 and TRBJ1-2; TRBD1 aligns across 8 bases. J was trimmed by 3 bases and V by 2 bases; bases with no gene match: 2. The CDR3 length is 14 residues. Per the germline V gene, CDR1 is ENHRY and CDR2 is SYGVKD. The CDR3 DNA sequence: TGTGCCATCAGTGAGGGACAGGGACACTATGGCTACACCTTC. Its translation: CAISEGQGHYGYTF.

The genes are TRBV7-9 and TRBJ2-2, with D possibly matching TRBD2 (6 bases). CDR3 length equals 13 residues. Trimming took 1 base from V and 7 from J, leaving 7 bases between them. Germline-derived CDR1 and CDR2 are SEHNR and FQNEAQ (reference sequence). CDR3: CASSLGLVGELFF. In nucleotides, the CDR3 is TGTGCCAGCAGCTTAGGACTAGTCGGGGAGCTGTTTTTT. Variable domain in full (rest from reference TRBV7-9 and TRBJ2-2): DTGVSQNPRHKITKRGQNVTFRCDPISEHNRLYWYRQTLGQGPEFLTYFQNEAQLEKSRLLSDRFSAERPKGSFSTLEIQRTEQGDSAMYLCASSLGLVGELFFGEGSRLTVL.

V and J are TRBV29-1 and TRBJ2-1; D gene uncertain. The CDR3 contains 13 residues. V was trimmed by 0 bases and J by 6 bases, leaving 9 bases between them. Looked up from germline, CDR1 is SQVTM and CDR2 is ANQGSEA. Written as DNA, the CDR3 is TGCAGCGTTGAAGAAAGGCATTCCAATGAGCAGTTCTTC. This translates into CSVEERHSNEQFF.

The chain employs TRBV6-5 and TRBJ2-3; D may be TRBD1 (7 bases). CDR3 length equals 14 residues. Trimming left V 4 bases short and J 4 bases short, with 12 bases between. From germline, CDR1 is MNHEY and CDR2 SVGAGI. The CDR3 DNA sequence: TGTGCCAGCAGTTTCACAGGGGAGGCAGATACGCAGTATTTT. It specifies CASSFTGEADTQYF.

The rearrangement joins TRBV5-6 to TRBJ2-5; TRBD1 aligns across 7 bases. This CDR3 is built from 14 residues. Looked up from germline, CDR1 is SGHDT and CDR2 is YYEEEE. V was pared by 4 bases and J by 4 bases, with 7 bases of the junction left unmatched. CDR3 residues: CASSTGQLLETQYF. In DNA, the CDR3 is TGTGCCAGCAGCACGGGACAGCTTTTAGAGACCCAGTACTTC. Based on the CDR3 plus reference TRBV5-6 and TRBJ2-5, the full variable domain is DAGVTQSPTHLIKTRGQQVTLRCSPKSGHDTVSWYQQALGQGPQFIFQYYEEEERQRGNFPDRFSGHQFPNYSSELNVNALLLGDSALYLCASSTGQLLETQYFGPGTRLLVL.

The chain combines TRBV6-5 with TRBJ1-1; possible D gene TRBD1, 5 bases. CDR3 length: 13 amino acids. Germline V gives CDR1 MNHEY, CDR2 SVGAGI. V was clipped by 2 bases and J by 8 bases, with 12 bases between them. The CDR3 DNA reads TGTGCCAGCAGTTACGGACATCCTGGGGAAGCTTTCTTT. It encodes CASSYGHPGEAFF.

The chain is built from TRBV28 and TRBJ1-4, with D possibly being TRBD1 (5 bases). V lost 5 bases and J 8 bases, leaving 18 bases between the germline ends. This CDR3 is built from 15 residues. Germline values: CDR1 MDHEN, CDR2 SYDVKM. This chain's CDR3 is CASSGPGGEAEKLFF. CDR3 in DNA: TGTGCCAGCAGTGGGCCGGGAGGGGAGGCCGAAAAACTGTTTTTT.

This clone was seen a handful of times. J is TRBJ2-3 and V is TRBV6-4; tentative D call: TRBD2 (5 bases). Germline assignment: CDR1 MRHNA and CDR2 SNTAGT. V was shortened by 3 bases and J by 1 base, with 8 bases between the two germline ends. There are 14 residues in the CDR3. This CDR3 is CASSERVGTDTQYF. The CDR3 DNA reads TGTGCCAGCAGTGAGAGGGTAGGCACAGATACGCAGTATTTT.

This chain joins TRBV12-3 or TRBV12-4 and TRBJ1-5; D not certain. The CDR3 has 12 amino acids. V shed 5 bases and J shed 7 bases, with 9 bases lying between them. CDR3 protein: CASSLRRQPQHF. The CDR3 DNA sequence: TGTGCCAGCAGTCTTCGACGGCAGCCCCAGCATTTT.

The chain is built from TRBV19 and TRBJ1-4; a possible D gene is TRBD1 (5 bases). Germline V gives CDR1 LNHDA, CDR2 SQIVND (reference sequence). The V gene lost 7 bases and the J gene lost 3 bases, with 12 bases spanning the gap. This CDR3 region has 14 residues. As DNA, the CDR3 is TGTGCCAGTACAATGGGGGACTCTAATGAAAAACTGTTTTTT. The encoded protein is CASTMGDSNEKLFF.

This clone was counted a few times. V and J are TRBV6-6 and TRBJ1-5, with D possibly being TRBD1 (5 bases). Germline loops: CDR1 MNHNY, CDR2 SVGAGI (reference sequence). CDR3 length: 12 amino acids. Trimming took off 8 bases at V and 3 bases at J, with 8 bases between the two ends. The chain's CDR3 is CASARDNQPQHF. Here the CDR3 DNA reads TGTGCCAGCGCCAGGGACAATCAGCCCCAGCATTTT.